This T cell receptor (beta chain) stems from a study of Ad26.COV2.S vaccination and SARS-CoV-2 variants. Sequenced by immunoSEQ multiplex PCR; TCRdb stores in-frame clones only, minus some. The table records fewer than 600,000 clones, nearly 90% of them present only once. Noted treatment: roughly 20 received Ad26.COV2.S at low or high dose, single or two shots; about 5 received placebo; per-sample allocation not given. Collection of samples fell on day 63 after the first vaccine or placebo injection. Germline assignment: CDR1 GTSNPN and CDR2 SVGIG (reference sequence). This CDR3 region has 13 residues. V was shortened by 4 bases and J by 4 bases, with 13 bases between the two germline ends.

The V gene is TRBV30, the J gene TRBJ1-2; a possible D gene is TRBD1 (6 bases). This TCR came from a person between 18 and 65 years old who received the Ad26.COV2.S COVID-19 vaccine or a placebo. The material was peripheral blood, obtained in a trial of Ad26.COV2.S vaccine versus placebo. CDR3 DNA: TGTGCCTGGACAGGGGTTATCTCCTATGGCTACACCTTC. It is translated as CAWTGVISYGYTF. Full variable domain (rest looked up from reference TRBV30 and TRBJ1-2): SQTIHQWPATLVQPVGSPLSLECTVEGTSNPNLYWYRQAAGRGLQLLFYSVGIGQISSEVPQNLSASRPQDRQFILSSKKLLLSDSGFYLCAWTGVISYGYTFGSGTRLTVV.